The present entry profiles one T cell receptor beta chain with its context. Germline-derived CDR1 and CDR2 are SGHTS and YDEGEE. The CDR3 is 14 amino acids. V gave up 3 bases and J gave up 7 bases; unmatched junction bases: 6. The data stem from a study of blood T cell repertoires in COVID-19. At the level of the study: COVID-19 samples, acute and convalescent, were from the United States, Italy and Spain.

Per the original data handling: Estimation of nucleated cell counts was performed using reference gene primer amplification. This table comes from immunoSEQ multiplex PCR, and its TCRdb copy is limited to in-frame clones, with some not included. The D gene and trimming were derived from the DNA, and the V and J assignments and clone size from that table. The repertoire has about 240,000 clones, 85% to 90% of them found once; the top ten carry under 9%. The chain has TRBV5-8 and TRBJ2-2; 7 bases map to TRBD1. The sample was peripheral blood. This sequence was found in a woman between 65 and 79 years old with active or convalescent COVID-19. CDR3 region: CASSSRQGHGELFF. CDR3 nucleotides: TGTGCCAGCAGCTCCCGACAGGGACACGGGGAGCTGTTTTTT.